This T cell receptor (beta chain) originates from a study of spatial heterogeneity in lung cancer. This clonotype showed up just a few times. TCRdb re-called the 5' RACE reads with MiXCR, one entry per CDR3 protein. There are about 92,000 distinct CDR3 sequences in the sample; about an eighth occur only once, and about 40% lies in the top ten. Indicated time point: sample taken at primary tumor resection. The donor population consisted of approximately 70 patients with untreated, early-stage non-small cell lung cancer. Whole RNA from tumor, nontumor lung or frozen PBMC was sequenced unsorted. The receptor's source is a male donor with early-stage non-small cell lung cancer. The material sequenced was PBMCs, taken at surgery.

The CDR3 loop reads CSVEEGALYGYTF. For the CDR3, the DNA is TGCAGCGTTGAAGAGGGGGCCCTCTATGGCTACACCTTC. The chain has TRBV29-1 and TRBJ1-2, with D tentatively TRBD1 (6 bases). The V and J ends lost 0 bases and 4 bases respectively, with 9 bases between them. The CDR3 spans 13 residues. Germline V gives CDR1 SQVTM, CDR2 ANQGSEA.